Listed below are T cell receptor beta chains from one sample, sequenced in a study of blood T cells in healthy people across ages. One entry per CDR3 protein results from TCRdb running MiXCR on the 5' RACE reads. The sample records about 1 million distinct CDR3 sequences, 40% to 45% being singletons. The sample was blood. Receptor source: a woman aged 60-75 years in good health. The CDR3 runs from the conserved cysteine through the conserved F or W. The order of the fields is J gene, clone size, V gene, D gene, CDR3 protein, CDR3 DNA. The D gene is left open where the match is weak. Only part of the rows carry a size: once, few, many, or a class if the clone is expanded.

TRBJ2-1 - TRBV15 TRBD2 CATIPAGGPNNEQFF TGTGCCACCATCCCAGCGGGAGGGCCTAACAATGAGCAGTTCTTC
TRBJ2-5 - TRBV13 TRBD2 CASSSTSGAGETQYF TGTGCCAGCAGCTCAACTAGCGGGGCGGGGGAGACCCAGTACTTC
TRBJ1-2 few TRBV4-1 - CASSQAQGNYGYTF TGCGCCAGCAGCCAAGCCCAGGGAAATTATGGCTACACCTTC
TRBJ1-1 - TRBV6-6 - CASSYRGAQAVSAEAFF TGTGCCAGCAGTTACCGCGGGGCCCAGGCGGTGAGCGCTGAAGCTTTCTTT
TRBJ2-1 - TRBV11-1 - CASSPAPVDNEQFF TGTGCCAGCAGCCCAGCTCCCGTGGACAATGAGCAGTTCTTC
TRBJ2-7 - TRBV9 - CASSSRDTGGYEQYF TGTGCCAGCAGCTCCCGGGACACGGGGGGCTACGAGCAGTACTTC
TRBJ2-3 - TRBV7-2 TRBD2 CASTLVRGVRGADTQYF TGTGCCAGCACCCTAGTCCGGGGGGTACGCGGCGCAGATACGCAGTATTTT
TRBJ2-7 - TRBV10-3 - CAISDSVSSYEQYF TGTGCCATCAGTGATTCCGTAAGCTCCTACGAGCAGTACTTC
TRBJ2-1 - TRBV9 TRBD1 CASSHTDRVDPFPGEQFF TGTGCCAGCAGCCACACGGACAGGGTAGACCCCTTTCCAGGTGAGCAGTTCTTC
TRBJ2-1 - TRBV29-1 - CSVIDGSYNEQFF TGCAGCGTCATCGACGGCTCCTACAATGAGCAGTTCTTC
TRBJ2-2 - TRBV7-9 TRBD2 CASSRRTSGKTGELFF TGTGCCAGCAGCCGTCGGACTAGCGGAAAGACCGGGGAGCTGTTTTTT
TRBJ1-2 - TRBV25-1 - CASSEYMGRYGYTF TGTGCCAGCAGTGAATATATGGGGAGGTATGGCTACACCTTC
TRBJ2-7 - TRBV28 TRBD2 CTSSSELAGGPPYEQYF TGTACCAGCAGTTCGGAACTAGCGGGAGGTCCCCCCTACGAGCAGTACTTC
TRBJ2-1 few TRBV20-1 TRBD2 CSARDTSGRFNEQFF TGCAGTGCTAGAGATACCAGCGGGAGGTTCAATGAGCAGTTCTTC
TRBJ1-2 once TRBV2 - CASSEVRGNGYTF TGTGCCAGCAGTGAAGTTCGAGGGAATGGCTACACCTTC
TRBJ1-6 few TRBV11-1 - CASSFLTNSPLHF TGTGCCAGCAGCTTCCTGACCAATTCACCCCTCCACTTT
TRBJ2-1 - TRBV9 TRBD2 CASSVSPLAGTYNEQFF TGTGCCAGCAGCGTATCCCCGCTAGCGGGAACTTACAATGAGCAGTTCTTC
TRBJ2-3 - TRBV20-1 - CSASREHRGTDTQYF TGCAGTGCTAGCCGGGAACACAGAGGAACAGATACGCAGTATTTT
TRBJ2-7 - TRBV7-8 TRBD1 CASSLSILAQGDTYEQYF TGTGCCAGCAGCTTAAGCATCCTCGCCCAGGGGGATACCTACGAGCAGTACTTC
TRBJ2-7 - TRBV28 TRBD2 CASSPTSGRTRSYEQYF TGTGCCAGCAGTCCCACTAGCGGGAGGACCCGCTCCTACGAGCAGTACTTC
TRBJ2-1 - TRBV20-1 TRBD1 CSARPETGPPGEQFF TGCAGTGCTAGACCTGAGACAGGGCCTCCAGGGGAGCAGTTCTTC
TRBJ2-3 - TRBV7-8 TRBD2 CASSQGLPYTDTQYF TGTGCCAGCAGCCAGGGACTACCATACACAGATACGCAGTATTTT
TRBJ2-3 - TRBV4-1 TRBD1 CASSLPGQPSADTQYF TGCGCCAGCAGCCTTCCGGGACAGCCGAGCGCAGATACGCAGTATTTT
TRBJ2-1 - TRBV15 - CATSSSGRGDNEQFF TGTGCCACCAGCAGTTCCGGGCGGGGCGACAATGAGCAGTTCTTC
TRBJ2-7 - TRBV2 TRBD1 CACSAVRGLSYEQYF TGTGCCTGCAGTGCGGTCAGGGGGCTCTCCTACGAGCAGTACTTC
TRBJ2-7 few TRBV9 - CASSVDSYEQYF TGTGCCAGCAGCGTAGACTCCTACGAGCAGTACTTC
TRBJ2-1 few TRBV11-2 TRBD2 CASTNWEGLAQFF TGTGCCAGCACCAACTGGGAAGGACTAGCCCAGTTCTTC
TRBJ2-3 - TRBV7-6 - CASSLGVQGPSTDTQYF TGTGCCAGCAGCTTAGGTGTACAGGGCCCTAGCACAGATACGCAGTATTTT
TRBJ1-5 few TRBV20-1 - CSARDGWQPQHF TGCAGTGCTAGAGATGGTTGGCAGCCCCAGCATTTT
TRBJ2-7 - TRBV2 - CASSDSNGRISYNEQYF TGTGCCAGCAGTGATAGTAATGGGAGGATCTCCTACAATGAGCAGTACTTC
TRBJ1-2 - TRBV9 TRBD1 CASSVSNRGLNYGYTF TGTGCCAGCAGCGTAAGCAACAGGGGCCTTAACTATGGCTACACCTTC
TRBJ2-6 - TRBV27 TRBD1 CASSPRTRGSSGANVLTF TGTGCCAGCAGTCCTCGTACCAGGGGGAGCTCTGGGGCCAACGTCCTGACTTTC
TRBJ2-5 - TRBV5-6 - CASSLVQQETQYF TGTGCCAGCAGCTTAGTCCAGCAAGAGACCCAGTACTTC
TRBJ2-5 - TRBV20-1 - CSASLRDKGEETQYF TGCAGTGCTAGTCTCCGGGACAAGGGGGAAGAGACCCAGTACTTC
TRBJ1-1 once TRBV20-1 - CSARDIREAFF TGCAGTGCTAGAGACATACGGGAAGCTTTCTTT
TRBJ2-3 few TRBV20-1 - CSARVNTDTQYF TGCAGTGCTAGAGTAAACACAGATACGCAGTATTTT
TRBJ2-7 - TRBV21-1 - CASSKGASGSHEQYF TGTGCCAGCAGCAAAGGGGCTAGCGGGAGCCACGAGCAGTACTTC
TRBJ2-1 - TRBV10-3 - CAISVSGRDNEQFF TGTGCCATCAGTGTTTCGGGGAGGGACAATGAGCAGTTTTTC
TRBJ2-5 few TRBV10-3 TRBD2 CAIGAGAGVGETQYF TGTGCCATCGGGGCCGGGGCGGGAGTCGGGGAGACCCAGTACTTC
TRBJ2-4 few TRBV4-1 TRBD1 CASSQDRGPGEQYF TGCGCCAGCAGCCAGGACAGGGGACCCGGAGAGCAGTACTTC
TRBJ1-2 - TRBV12-3/TRBV12-4 TRBD1 CASSLALAGTESNYGYTF TGTGCCAGCAGTTTAGCCCTAGCCGGGACAGAGTCTAACTATGGCTACACCTTC
TRBJ2-1 few TRBV5-4 - CASSPQPGTYNEQFF TGTGCCAGCAGCCCCCAGCCCGGGACTTACAATGAGCAGTTCTTC
TRBJ2-1 - TRBV20-1 - CSARGKGLDEQFF TGCAGTGCTAGAGGGAAAGGGCTGGATGAGCAGTTCTTC
TRBJ2-5 - TRBV3-1 TRBD2 CASSQLAGGRETQYF TGTGCCAGCAGCCAATTGGCGGGAGGGCGAGAGACCCAGTACTTC
TRBJ2-2 - TRBV27 - CASSLYPGSGTGELFF TGTGCCAGCAGTTTATACCCAGGGAGCGGGACCGGGGAGCTGTTTTTT
TRBJ2-7 few TRBV7-9 - CASSFSGTGDYEQYF TGTGCCAGCAGTTTCTCCGGGACTGGCGACTACGAGCAGTACTTC
TRBJ2-1 - TRBV12-3/TRBV12-4 TRBD2 CASSSSGLAFYEQFF TGTGCCAGCAGCTCCTCGGGACTAGCGTTCTATGAGCAGTTCTTC
TRBJ2-7 - TRBV7-3 TRBD1 CASSKRTGWGSSYNEQYF TGTGCCAGCAGCAAGAGGACAGGGTGGGGGAGCTCCTACAATGAGCAGTACTTC
TRBJ2-1 few TRBV20-1 - CSAPNVPRGSSSYNEQFF TGCAGTGCTCCTAACGTCCCTAGGGGGTCCAGCTCCTACAATGAGCAGTTCTTC